This T cell receptor beta chain was sequenced for a study of OX40 agonist ivuxolimab in advanced cancers. For context, the study as a whole: Ivuxolimab, which targeted the costimulatory receptor OX40 (CD134), was an agonistic, fully human IgG2 monoclonal antibody. Intravenous ivuxolimab was administered to patients every 2 weeks at six dose levels: 0.01, 0.1, 0.3, 1.5, 3 and 10 mg/kg. The paper reports the monotherapy dose-escalation portion (N of about 50 patients) of the phase I ivuxolimab trial. Patients were allowed to have had prior anti-PD-1, anti-PD-L1 or anti-CTLA-4 therapy, and approximately 40% of the dose-escalation patients had been treated with checkpoint inhibitors. Partial responses occurred in three dose-escalation patients: two with cutaneous melanoma and one with hepatocellular carcinoma. The point of sequencing TCRbeta in the periphery was to test whether ivuxolimab changed TCR sequence diversity and drove clonal T-cell expansion. Of the roughly 51 dose-escalation patients, hepatocellular carcinoma was present in approximately 20, melanoma in approximately 15, renal cell carcinoma in 9 and head and neck cancer in 9. In the dose-escalation cohort, roughly 82% of patients were male, and the mean age was approximately 60 years with a range of roughly 20 to 79.

To sequence the TCRbeta CDR3 region, genomic DNA was isolated from the sorted cells. The immunoSEQ Assay was used to sequence the TCRbeta CDR3 regions. Entries here come from immuneACCESS through TCRdb and include only in-frame sequences with V and J called. Some clones fail to appear in such tables; in the studies checked, an unresolved V gene covers under half of the shortfall, and the cause of the remainder is unknown. The table for this sample lists under 80,000 clones; over 90% of them were counted only once. 6.2% of the sample is held by the ten biggest clonotypes. General conclusions and limits of the study: At doses of 0.1 to 3.0 mg/kg, clonal expansion of both CD4+ and CD8+ T cells in blood was seen between baseline and week 6. In partial responders in the 0.1-3.0 mg/kg groups, normalized peripheral clonal expansion was found to be among the lowest, especially among CD8+ T cells. The antigen specificity of the clonally expanded peripheral T cells was not determined. After ivuxolimab, CD8+ T cells had more expanded clones than CD4+ T cells on average. Low levels of normalized T-cell clonal expansion were also seen in some patients who did not respond.

Trimming removed 5 bases from V and 0 bases from J, leaving 17 bases between the germline ends. CDR1 and CDR2, per the germline V gene, are LGHNA and YSLEER. The CDR3, from cysteine to phenylalanine, totals 17 residues. Only the CDR3 region is kept as DNA, spanning 51 bases read in frame from base 1. Patients with a history of autoimmune disease or receiving systemic immunosuppression were excluded from the trial. Peripheral blood for TCR sequencing was collected from all dose cohorts at baseline, on cycle 4 day 1, and on cycle 7 day 1. Samples came from an open-label, multicenter, first-in-human phase I dose-escalation trial of ivuxolimab. Adults with locally advanced or metastatic melanoma, renal cell carcinoma, hepatocellular carcinoma or head and neck squamous cell carcinoma were enrolled in the trial. CD4+ and CD8+ T cells were sorted separately from peripheral blood before TCR sequencing. Concerning this clone itself: Its antigen target is currently unknown. The record has no base qualities; no much larger clone is one base away.

The sequencing used CD4+ or CD8+ T cells sorted from blood, collected in a trial of the OX40 agonist ivuxolimab. The chain uses TRBV4-3 and TRBJ2-1; no confident D gene assignment can be made. The sequence was obtained from an adult with an advanced solid tumor such as melanoma, head and neck, liver or kidney cancer. The nucleotides read TGCGCCAGCAGCACCACCTCCACCGGCTACTCCTACAATGAGCAGTTCTTC. It is translated as CASSTTSTGYSYNEQFF.